The T cell receptor (beta chain) described here comes from a study of blood T cell repertoires in COVID-19. The wider study: The United States, Italy and Spain provided the acute and convalescent COVID-19 samples.

Sequenced by immunoSEQ multiplex PCR; TCRdb stores in-frame clones only, minus some. The sample lists a few hundred thousand clones, roughly 86% occurring once. In terms of age and location, participants ranged from roughly 18 to 95 years and lived in about two dozen US areas. Assignment of participants to cohorts was predicated upon participant-reported clinical history. The specimen sequenced was PBMCs or T cells enriched from blood (not recorded which). This clonotype originated in a woman in her 30s who had been exposed to COVID-19.

The CDR3 bases are TGTGCCACCAGGGAGGGAGATTCCAATGAGCAGTTCTTC. This encodes CATREGDSNEQFF. The V call is TRBV24-1, the J call TRBJ2-1; perhaps TRBD2 as D (6 bases). This CDR3 comprises 13 residues. The germline V gene encodes CDR1 KGHDR and CDR2 SFDVKD. Trimming removed 7 bases at V and 6 bases at J, with 12 bases between.